Here is one T cell receptor beta chain with its context. The data derive from a study of control samples from healthy donors and cancer patients. This CDR3 has 15 amino acids. The germline V gene has CDR1 KGHSH and CDR2 LQKENI. The V and J ends lost 2 bases and 4 bases, in that order; junction bases with no gene match: 5. Clones were read by immunoSEQ multiplex PCR, and TCRdb kept only the in-frame ones, dropping some. The repertoire includes approximately 150,000 clones, 90% to 95% of them detected once, and roughly 6.2% sits in the top ten. The source material was blood. This TCR was sampled from a man aged 18 to 30 in good health. This chain uses TRBV18 with TRBJ1-2; the match to TRBD1 covers 9 bases. The CDR3 is CASSPGPGQGYGYTF. The CDR3, as DNA: TGTGCCAGCTCACCAGGACCGGGACAGGGCTATGGCTACACCTTC.